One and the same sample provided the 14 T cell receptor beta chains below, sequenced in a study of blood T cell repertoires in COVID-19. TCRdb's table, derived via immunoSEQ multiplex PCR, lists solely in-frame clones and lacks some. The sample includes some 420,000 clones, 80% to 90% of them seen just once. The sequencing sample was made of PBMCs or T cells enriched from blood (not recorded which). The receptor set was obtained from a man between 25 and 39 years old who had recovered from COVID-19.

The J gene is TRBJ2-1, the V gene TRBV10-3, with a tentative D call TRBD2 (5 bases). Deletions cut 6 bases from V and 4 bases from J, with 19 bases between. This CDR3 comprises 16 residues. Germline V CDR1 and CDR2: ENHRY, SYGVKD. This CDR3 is CAIRSTGLSAYNEQFF. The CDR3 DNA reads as TGTGCCATCAGATCAACTGGACTTTCCGCTTACAATGAGCAGTTCTTC.

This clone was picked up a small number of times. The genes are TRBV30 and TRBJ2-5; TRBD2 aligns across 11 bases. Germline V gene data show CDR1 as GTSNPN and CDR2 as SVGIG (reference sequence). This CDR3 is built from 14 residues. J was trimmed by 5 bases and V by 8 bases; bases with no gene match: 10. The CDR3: CAEGPLAGVETQYF. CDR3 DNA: TGTGCCGAAGGGCCACTAGCGGGAGTGGAGACCCAGTACTTC.

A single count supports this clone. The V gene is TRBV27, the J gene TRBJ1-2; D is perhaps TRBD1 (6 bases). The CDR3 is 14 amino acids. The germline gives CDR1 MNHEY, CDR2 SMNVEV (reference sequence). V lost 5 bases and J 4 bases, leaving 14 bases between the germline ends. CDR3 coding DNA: TGTGCCAGCAGTCCTCTCACAGGGATCTATGGCTACACCTTC. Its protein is CASSPLTGIYGYTF.

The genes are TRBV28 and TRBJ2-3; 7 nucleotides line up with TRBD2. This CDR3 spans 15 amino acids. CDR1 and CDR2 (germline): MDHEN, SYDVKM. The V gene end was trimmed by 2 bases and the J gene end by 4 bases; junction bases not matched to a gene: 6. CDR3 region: CASSLAGVTADTQYF. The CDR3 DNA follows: TGTGCCAGCAGTTTAGCGGGGGTCACAGCAGATACGCAGTATTTT.

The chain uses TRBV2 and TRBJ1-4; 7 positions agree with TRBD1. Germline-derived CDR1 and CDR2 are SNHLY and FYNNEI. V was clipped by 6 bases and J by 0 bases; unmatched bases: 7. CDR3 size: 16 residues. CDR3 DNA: TGTGCCAGCAGCACAGGGGTCGGGGCAACTAATGAAAAACTGTTTTTT. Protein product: CASSTGVGATNEKLFF. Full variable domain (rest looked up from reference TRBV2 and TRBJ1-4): EPEVTQTPSHQVTQMGQEVILRCVPISNHLYFYWYRQILGQKVEFLVSFYNNEISEKSEIFDDQFSVERPDGSNFTLKIRSTKLEDSAMYFCASSTGVGATNEKLFFGSGTQLSVL.

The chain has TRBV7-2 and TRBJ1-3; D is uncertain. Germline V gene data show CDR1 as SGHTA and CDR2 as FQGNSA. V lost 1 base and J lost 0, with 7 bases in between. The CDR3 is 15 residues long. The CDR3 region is CASSLVRDSGNTIYF. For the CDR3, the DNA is TGTGCCAGCAGCTTAGTTAGAGACTCTGGAAACACCATATATTTT.

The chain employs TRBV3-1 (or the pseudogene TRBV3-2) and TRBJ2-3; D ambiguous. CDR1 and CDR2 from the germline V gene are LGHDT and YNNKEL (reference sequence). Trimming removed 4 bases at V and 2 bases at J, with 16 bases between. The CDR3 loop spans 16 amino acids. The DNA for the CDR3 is TGTGCCAGCAGCCCGTCAAGCAGGCCTCCCACAGATACGCAGTATTTT. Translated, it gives CASSPSSRPPTDTQYF.

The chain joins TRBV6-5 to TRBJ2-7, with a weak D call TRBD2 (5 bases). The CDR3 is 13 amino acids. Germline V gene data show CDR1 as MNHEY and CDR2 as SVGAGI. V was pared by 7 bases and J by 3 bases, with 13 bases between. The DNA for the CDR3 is TGTGCCAGCATAACGGCCGGAGGCTACGAGCAGTACTTC. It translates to CASITAGGYEQYF.

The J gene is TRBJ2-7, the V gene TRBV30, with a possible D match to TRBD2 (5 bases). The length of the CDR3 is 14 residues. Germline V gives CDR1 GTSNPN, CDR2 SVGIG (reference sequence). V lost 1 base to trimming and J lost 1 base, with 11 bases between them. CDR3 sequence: CAWSEGTGSYEQYF. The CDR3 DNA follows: TGTGCCTGGAGTGAGGGTACGGGGTCCTACGAGCAGTACTTC.

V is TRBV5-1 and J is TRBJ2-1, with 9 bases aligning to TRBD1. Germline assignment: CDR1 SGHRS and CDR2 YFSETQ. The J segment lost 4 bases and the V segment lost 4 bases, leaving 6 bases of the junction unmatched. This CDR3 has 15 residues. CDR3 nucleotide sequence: TGCGCCAGCAGCACACAGGGGGCAGATTACAATGAGCAGTTCTTC. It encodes CASSTQGADYNEQFF.

Here the CDR3 reads CASSFGGAEKLFF. The CDR3 DNA reads as TGTGCCAGCAGTTTCGGGGGAGCCGAAAAACTGTTTTTT. The rearrangement joins TRBV12-3 or TRBV12-4 to TRBJ1-4, with D possibly TRBD1 on 5 matching bases. This CDR3 has 13 residues. V lost 3 bases, J lost 8 bases, and 10 bases lay in between.

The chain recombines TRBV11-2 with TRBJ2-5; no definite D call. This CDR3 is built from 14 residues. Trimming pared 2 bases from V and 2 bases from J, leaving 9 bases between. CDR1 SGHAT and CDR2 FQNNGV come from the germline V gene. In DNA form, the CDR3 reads TGTGCCAGCAGCTTAATTGGCGGACAAGAGACCCAGTACTTC. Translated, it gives CASSLIGGQETQYF.

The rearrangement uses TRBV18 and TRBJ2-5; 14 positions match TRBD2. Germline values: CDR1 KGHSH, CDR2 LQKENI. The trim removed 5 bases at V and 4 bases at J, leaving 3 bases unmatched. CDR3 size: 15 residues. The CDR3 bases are TGTGCCAGCTCAAACGGACTAGCGGGAGGAGAGACCCAGTACTTC. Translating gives CASSNGLAGGETQYF.

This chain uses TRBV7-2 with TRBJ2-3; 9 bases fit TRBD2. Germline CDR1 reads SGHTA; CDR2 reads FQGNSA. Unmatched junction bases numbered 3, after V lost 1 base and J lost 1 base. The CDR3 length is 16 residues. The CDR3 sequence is CASSLVVAGGTDTQYF. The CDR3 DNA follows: TGTGCCAGCAGCTTAGTAGTAGCGGGAGGCACAGATACGCAGTATTTT.